This T cell receptor beta chain was documented in a study of identifying expanded T cells in peripheral blood. Sequenced by immunoSEQ multiplex PCR; TCRdb stores in-frame clones only, minus some. Among about 90,000 clones listed, over 75% were seen once. There are 17 residues in the CDR3. Germline loops: CDR1 KGHSH, CDR2 LQKENI. V gave up 3 bases and J gave up 4 bases; unmatched junction bases: 11. Healthy donors had no documented immune events, such as infections, while sampled. The chain is built from TRBV18 and TRBJ2-1, with 8 nucleotides matching TRBD2. The sequence was collected from a person aged 18-69 years in good health. The specimen was blood. Here the CDR3 DNA reads TGTGCCAGCTCACCCGTTCTAGCGGGTGTTGGGTACAATGAGCAGTTCTTC. Protein sequence: CASSPVLAGVGYNEQFF.